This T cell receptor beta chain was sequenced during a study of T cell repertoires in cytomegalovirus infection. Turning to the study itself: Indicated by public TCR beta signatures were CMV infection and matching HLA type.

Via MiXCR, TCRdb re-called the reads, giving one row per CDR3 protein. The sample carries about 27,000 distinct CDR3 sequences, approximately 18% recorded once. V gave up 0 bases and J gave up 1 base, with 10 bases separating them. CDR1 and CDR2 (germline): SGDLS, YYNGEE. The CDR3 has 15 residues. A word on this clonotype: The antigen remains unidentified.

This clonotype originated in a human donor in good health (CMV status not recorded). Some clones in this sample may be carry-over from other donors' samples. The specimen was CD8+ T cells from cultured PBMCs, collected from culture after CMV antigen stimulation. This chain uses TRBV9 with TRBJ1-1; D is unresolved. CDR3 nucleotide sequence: TGTGCCAGCAGCGTAGATGGGCGCCAGAACACTGAAGCTTTCTTT. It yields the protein CASSVDGRQNTEAFF.